Detailed here is one T cell receptor beta chain. Its antigen is not known. At the Johns Hopkins FTIC core, DNA taken from cultured CD4+ T cells was sequenced by way of the Oncomine TCR Beta short-read assay. One entry per CDR3 protein results from TCRdb running MiXCR on the PCR reads. Of more than 12,000 distinct CDR3 sequences in the sample, 65% to 80% were seen once. As for treatment: approximately nine-day PBMC culture with coronavirus spike peptide pools or control peptides (ViraFEST assay). The data originate from a study of vaccination and CD4 T cells after COVID-19. Germline CDR1 is MNHNS and CDR2 is SASEGT. V was trimmed by 8 bases and J by 10 bases, leaving 24 bases between them. The CDR3 is 16 residues long.

The clonotype was recovered from a human donor who had recovered from COVID-19. The chain couples TRBV6-1 to TRBJ1-6, with D maybe TRBD1 (5 bases). Sample: CD4+ T cells from blood, cultured in vitro. The CDR3 DNA reads as TGTGCCAGCCAAAACCGCGACAGTGGGTGGGAGTCACCCCTCCACTTT. It encodes CASQNRDSGWESPLHF.